This T cell receptor (beta chain) was documented in a study of cytomegalovirus exposure and HLA in healthy donors. Clones were sequenced by immunoSEQ multiplex PCR, and TCRdb holds only the in-frame ones, with some missing. Counted here are approximately 270,000 clones, 70% to 90% occurring once; the ten biggest clones make up more than 0.8%. The germline gives CDR1 SGHTA, CDR2 FQGNSA. The CDR3 has 15 amino acids. V was clipped by 5 bases and J by 1 base, with 12 bases between them. Regarding this clone: Its specificity is unknown.

Findings of the study overall: Cytomegalovirus association was listed for 164 TCR beta chains.

Sequencing was carried out using PBMCs. This clonotype originated in a woman younger than 30 in good health and CMV-seronegative. This chain joins TRBV7-2 and TRBJ1-5; possibly TRBD1 for D (5 bases). CDR3 coding DNA: TGTGCCAGCAGCCCATGGGCAGGGAGCAATCAGCCCCAGCATTTT. Translation: CASSPWAGSNQPQHF.